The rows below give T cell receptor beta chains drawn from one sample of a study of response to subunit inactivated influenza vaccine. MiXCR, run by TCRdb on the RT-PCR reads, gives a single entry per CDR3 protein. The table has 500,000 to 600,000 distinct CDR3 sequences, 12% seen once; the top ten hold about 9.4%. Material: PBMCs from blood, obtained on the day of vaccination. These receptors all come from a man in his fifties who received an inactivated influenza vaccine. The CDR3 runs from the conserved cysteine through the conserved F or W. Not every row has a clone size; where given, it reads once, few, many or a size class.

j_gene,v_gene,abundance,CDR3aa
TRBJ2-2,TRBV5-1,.,CASSLDGGYTGELFF
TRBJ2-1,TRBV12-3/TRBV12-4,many,CASSLGDNEQFF
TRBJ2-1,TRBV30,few,CAFGLARTQFF
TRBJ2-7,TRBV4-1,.,CASSQVAGEVHEQYF
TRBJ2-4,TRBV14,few,CASSQAFTRQYF
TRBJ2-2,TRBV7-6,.,CASSLTQGAHGELFF
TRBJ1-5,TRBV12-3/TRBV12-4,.,CASSLGPGQGGQPQHF
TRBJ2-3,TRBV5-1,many,CASSSGGGGDTQYF
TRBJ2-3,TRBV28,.,CASSLSLTVSKINSHRYTQYF
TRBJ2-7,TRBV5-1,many,CASSSLDSYEQYF
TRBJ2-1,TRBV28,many,CASSLMGGLYNEQFF
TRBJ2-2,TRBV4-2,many,CASSQGYTGELFF
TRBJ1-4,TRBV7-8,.,CASSFGRTGNEKLFF
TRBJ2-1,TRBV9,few,CASDSGTSGRGKNEQFF
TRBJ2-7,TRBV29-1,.,CSPGTPGDEQYF
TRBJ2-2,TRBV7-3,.,CVSSRDRDTGELFF
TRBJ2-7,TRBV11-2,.,CASSLATGGHYEQYF
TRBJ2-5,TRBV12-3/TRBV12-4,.,CASSSRRVQETQYF
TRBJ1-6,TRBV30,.,CAWSVRDRFNSPLHF
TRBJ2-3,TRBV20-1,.,CSARSSGRTDTQYF
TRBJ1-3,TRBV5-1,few,CASNHGDSGNTIYF
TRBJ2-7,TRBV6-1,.,CASSVAVSSYEQYF
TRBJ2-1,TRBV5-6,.,CASSLAGRGEDNEQFF